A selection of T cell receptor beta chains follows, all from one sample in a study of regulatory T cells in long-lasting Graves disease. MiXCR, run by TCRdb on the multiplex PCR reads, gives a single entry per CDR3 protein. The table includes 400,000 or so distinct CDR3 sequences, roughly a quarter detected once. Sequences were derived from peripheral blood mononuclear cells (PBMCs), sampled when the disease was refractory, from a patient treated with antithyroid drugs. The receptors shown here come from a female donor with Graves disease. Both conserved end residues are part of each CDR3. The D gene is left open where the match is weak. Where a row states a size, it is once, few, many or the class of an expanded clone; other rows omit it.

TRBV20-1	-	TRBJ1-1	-	CSAMGESDTEAFF	TGCAGTGCGATGGGGGAGTCGGACACTGAAGCTTTCTTT
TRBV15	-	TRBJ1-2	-	CATSRDQSTPGFGYGYTF	TGTGCCACCAGCAGAGATCAAAGTACTCCGGGGTTCGGCTATGGCTACACCTTC
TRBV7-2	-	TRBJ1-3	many	CASGVSGNTIYF	TGTGCCAGCGGCGTCTCTGGAAACACCATATATTTT
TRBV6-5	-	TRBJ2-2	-	CASSYSGRVTGELFF	TGTGCCAGCAGTTACTCGGGCAGGGTCACCGGGGAGCTGTTTTTT
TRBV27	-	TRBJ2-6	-	CASSSLDSGANVLTF	TGTGCCAGCAGTTCGTTGGATTCTGGGGCCAACGTCCTGACTTTC
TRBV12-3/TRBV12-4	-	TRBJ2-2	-	CASSPRSGFIGELFF	TGTGCCAGCAGTCCCCGGTCTGGTTTCATCGGGGAGCTGTTTTTT
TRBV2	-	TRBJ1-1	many	CASSRQSSGFRNTEAFF	TGTGCCAGCAGCAGGCAATCGTCGGGGTTTCGTAACACTGAAGCTTTCTTT
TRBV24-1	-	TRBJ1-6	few	CATPPVDGDYNSPLHF	TGTGCCACCCCGCCTGTAGACGGAGACTATAATTCACCCCTCCACTTT
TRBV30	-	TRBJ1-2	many	CAWSKGSHYGYTF	TGTGCCTGGAGTAAGGGGAGCCACTATGGCTACACCTTC
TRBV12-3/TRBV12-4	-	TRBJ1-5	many	CASSFKENSNQPQHF	TGTGCCAGCAGTTTTAAGGAGAATAGCAATCAGCCCCAGCATTTT
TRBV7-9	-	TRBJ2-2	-	CASSLGTSQFAGELFF	TGTGCCAGCAGCCTCGGGACATCCCAGTTCGCCGGGGAGCTGTTTTTT
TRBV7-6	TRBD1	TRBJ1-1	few	CASSLRTGGIMNTEAFF	TGTGCCAGCAGCCTCAGGACAGGGGGGATAATGAACACTGAAGCTTTCTTT
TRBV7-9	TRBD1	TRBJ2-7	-	CASSPGPWWGQGFSYEQCF	TGTGCCAGCAGCCCCGGCCCGTGGTGGGGACAGGGATTCTCCTACGAGCAGTGCTTC
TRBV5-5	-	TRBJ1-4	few	CASRLIGASNEKLFF	TGTGCCAGCAGATTAATCGGGGCTTCTAATGAAAAACTGTTTTTT
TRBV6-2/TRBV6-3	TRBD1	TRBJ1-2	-	CASSYPGDRGRGYTF	TGTGCCAGCAGTTACCCGGGGGACAGGGGGCGAGGCTACACCTTC
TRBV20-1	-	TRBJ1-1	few	CSARSLMNTEAFF	TGCAGTGCTAGATCGCTCATGAACACTGAAGCTTTCTTT
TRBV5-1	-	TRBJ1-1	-	CASSLLGAWNTEAFF	TGCGCCAGCAGCTTGTTGGGGGCCTGGAACACTGAAGCTTTCTTT
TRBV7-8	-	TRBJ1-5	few	CASSNLGSYSNQPQHF	TGTGCCAGCAGCAATCTCGGCTCCTATAGCAATCAGCCCCAGCATTTT
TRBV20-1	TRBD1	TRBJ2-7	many	CSARPGQGFYEQYF	TGCAGTGCGCGACCGGGACAGGGCTTCTACGAGCAGTACTTC
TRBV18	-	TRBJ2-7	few	CASSPVPDASGSEQYF	TGTGCCAGCTCACCAGTCCCGGACGCTTCAGGGTCCGAGCAGTACTTC
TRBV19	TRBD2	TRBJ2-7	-	CASSTLGTSGSSEQYF	TGTGCCAGTAGTACTCTCGGGACTAGCGGGAGTTCCGAGCAGTACTTC
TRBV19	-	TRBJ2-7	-	CASNDGAFYEQYF	TGTGCCAGTAATGACGGGGCGTTCTACGAGCAGTACTTC
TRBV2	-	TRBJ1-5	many	CASSTSVGFGNQPQHF	TGTGCCAGCAGTACCTCAGTAGGTTTTGGCAATCAGCCCCAGCATTTT
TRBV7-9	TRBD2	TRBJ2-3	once	CASSQNPGLAADTQYF	TGTGCCAGCAGCCAAAATCCGGGACTAGCGGCAGATACGCAGTATTTT
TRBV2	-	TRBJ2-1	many	CATSRSFLDNEQFF	TGTGCCACATCAAGGAGTTTCCTAGACAATGAGCAGTTCTTC
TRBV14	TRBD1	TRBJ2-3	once	CASSQGNRGSDTQYF	TGTGCCAGCAGCCAAGGAAACAGGGGTTCAGATACGCAGTATTTT
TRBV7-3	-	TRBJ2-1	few	CASSLTPVWRGNEQFF	TGTGCCAGCAGCTTAACCCCGGTTTGGAGGGGGAATGAGCAGTTCTTC
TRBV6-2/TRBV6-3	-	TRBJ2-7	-	CASSYSSVAESYEQYF	TGTGCCAGCAGTTACTCGTCCGTAGCGGAGAGCTACGAGCAGTACTTC
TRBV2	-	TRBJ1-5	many	CASSGATPNQPQHF	TGTGCCAGCAGCGGAGCCACCCCGAATCAGCCCCAGCATTTT
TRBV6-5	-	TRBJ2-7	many	CASSYRGSSYEQYF	TGTGCCAGCAGTTACAGGGGTTCCTCCTACGAGCAGTACTTC
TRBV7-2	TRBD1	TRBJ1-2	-	CASRLGQSYGYTF	TGTGCCAGCAGATTGGGACAGTCCTATGGCTACACCTTC
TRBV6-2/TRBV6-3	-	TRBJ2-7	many	CASRQDHEQYF	TGTGCCAGCAGACAGGACCACGAGCAGTACTTC